This T cell receptor (beta chain) emerged from a study of radiation and T cells in renal cell carcinoma. Whole-study results and caveats: Top tumor clonotypes rose in blood 2 weeks post-radiation, then contracted.

Time point defined: blood 2 weeks post-SBRT. Specified treatment: 15 Gy SBRT to primary tumor, nephrectomy 4 weeks later. A remark on this clone: The antigen remains undetermined.

Here immunoSEQ multiplex PCR was the method, and the copy in TCRdb shows in-frame clones only, minus some. The sample lists around 80,000 clones, roughly 82% seen once, with 5.8% in the top ten. The germline CDR1 and CDR2 sequences are LNHNV and YYDKDF (reference sequence). The ends were cut back, 0 bases at V and 6 bases at J, with 12 bases in the middle. The CDR3 loop spans 14 amino acids. The rearrangement joins TRBV15 to TRBJ2-7; D might be TRBD1 (5 bases). This receptor was taken from a man in his 60s with renal cell carcinoma. The material was blood, obtained from a patient whose treatment included radiotherapy and nephrectomy. The CDR3 bases are TGTGCCACCAGCAGAGATCCCAGGGTTGGCGAGCAGTACTTC. This encodes CATSRDPRVGEQYF.